This TCR beta chain was identified during a study of blood T cell repertoires in COVID-19. Whole-study context: Samples of COVID-19 (acute and convalescent) were obtained from the United States, Italy and Spain. PBMCs, B-cell-depleted T cells, or T cells were the source of the cDNA or gDNA that made up the material.

Trimming took 6 bases from V and 3 from J, leaving 15 bases between them. The CDR3 has 14 residues. Germline CDR1 MNHEY, CDR2 SVGAGI. Per the authors' pipeline: The authors estimated nucleated cell counts from reference gene primer amplification. This table comes from immunoSEQ multiplex PCR, and its TCRdb copy is limited to in-frame clones, with some not included. V and J calls and clone size are as listed in that table; D and trimming were resolved from the DNA. The sample records hundreds of thousands of clones, about 90% being singletons. Sequencing was carried out using peripheral blood. This chain joins TRBV6-5 and TRBJ2-7, with D tentatively TRBD1 (6 bases). The receptor was isolated from a woman aged 30 to 39 who had recovered from COVID-19. CDR3 in DNA: TGTGCCAGCAGCCGGAACAGGGAGCACTACGAGCAGTACTTC. Its protein is CASSRNREHYEQYF.